The entry below describes one TCR beta chain. Its target antigen remains unknown. The sample holds no much larger clone one base away, and base qualities are not on file. The immunoSEQ assay used for TCR sequencing gave the T-cell fraction in both tumor and uninvolved lung tissue. The authors' pipeline ran thus. For survival analysis, patients were divided into high (upper tertile) and low (lower two tertiles) T-cell fraction groups, which were compared by log-rank test. Paired tumor versus uninvolved lung differences in T-cell fraction were tested with a signed-rank test. TCRdb carries this immuneACCESS record with in-frame sequences only. Its versions omit some clonotypes, under half of them owing to an unresolved V gene in the studies checked, with the rest unexplained. V and J calls and clone size follow that table, whereas D and trimming were derived from the DNA. Here the sample has tens of thousands of clones; nearly 70% occur a single time. Under 15% of the sample is taken by the ten largest.

The CDR1 and CDR2 encoded by the germline V gene are MDHEN and SYDVKM. Including cysteine and phenylalanine, the CDR3 has 14 amino acids. The entry retains the CDR3 DNA only, 42 bases that are in frame from base 1. Here V drops 6 bases and J drops 8 bases, and the junction holds 11 bases not matched to any gene. This entry is derived from a study of tumor-infiltrating lymphocytes in localized non-small cell lung cancer (dated by TCRdb to about 2021). Background for the entire study: Several histologies were represented in the cohort, which also included both smokers and never-smokers as well as patients whose samples were collected after neoadjuvant chemotherapy. From each patient came resected tumor tissue plus uninvolved lung tissue from that same patient, and the uninvolved lung tissue was described as non-adjacent to the tumor. The paired tumor versus uninvolved lung comparison of immunoSEQ T-cell fraction included roughly 60 patients. The same patients underwent several integrated assays, with TCR sequencing performed together with flow cytometry, multiplex immunofluorescence, RNA-seq, exome sequencing and proteomics. The overall ICON cohort was composed of over a hundred surgical patients with localized non-small cell lung cancer whose tumors were resected. What the authors observed across the whole study: TCR-derived T-cell fraction did not differ between the flow cytometry-defined immunotypes IM1 (good prognosis) and IM2 (poor prognosis). Different pieces of the same tissue were used for different assays, so technical variation could not be separated from intratumor heterogeneity. Assay coverage differed among patients according to how much tissue was available, so only a subset of the cohort had TCR sequencing. Tumor T-cell fraction from TCR sequencing was not associated with recurrence-free survival (p = 0.61). Consistent with immunofluorescence CD3 counts, TCRbeta sequencing supported greater T cell infiltration in tumors than in uninvolved lung tissue.

The first patient joined ICON in 2016, and enrollment wrapped up when the last patient was enrolled in September 2018. From a subcohort of around 78 patients, fresh tumor and matched uninvolved tissue were collected for in-depth immune analyses, including TCR sequencing. TCR sequencing was performed on DNA isolated from bulk tissue, without cell sorting. Sequenced: lung tumor tissue. This TCR was sampled from a human donor with non-small cell lung cancer. This chain joins TRBV28 to TRBJ1-2; TRBD1 lines up with 8 middle nucleotides. The CDR3 protein sequence reads: CASRPTGQGRGYTF. The DNA reads TGTGCCAGCAGACCTACCGGACAGGGTCGGGGCTACACCTTC.